A single sample gave rise to the 10 T cell receptor beta chains below, sequenced in a study of chemoradiotherapy in HPV16-positive cancers. Assay used: immunoSEQ multiplex PCR; TCRdb lists only in-frame clones, some missing. The sample yields about 3,600 clones, over 70% seen once. Sampling was carried out from a patient who underwent chemoradiotherapy. The receptors derive from a human donor with HPV-associated anogenital cancer.

This chain uses TRBV27 with TRBJ1-1; perhaps TRBD1 as D (5 bases). Germline loops: CDR1 MNHEY, CDR2 SMNVEV (reference sequence). Between the trimmed V and J ends, which lost 2 bases and 4 bases, there was a span of 8 bases. The CDR3 extends over 13 amino acids. Written as DNA, the CDR3 is TGTGCCAGCAGTTTAGGGAGGGGCACTGAAGCTTTCTTT. Translating gives CASSLGRGTEAFF.

The rearrangement uses TRBV28 and TRBJ2-7; D is possibly TRBD2 (6 bases). The CDR3 spans 14 residues. Trimming left V 5 bases short and J 5 bases short, with 16 bases between. Germline V gene sequence: CDR1 MDHEN, CDR2 SYDVKM. The CDR3 loop reads CASSKEGAGDEQYF. DNA of the CDR3: TGTGCCAGCAGTAAGGAGGGAGCTGGCGACGAGCAGTACTTC.

This clone was picked up one time. The chain uses TRBV18 and TRBJ2-7; 10 bases map to TRBD1. Losses at the gene ends were 2 bases for V and 3 bases for J; bases not matched to a gene: 4. This CDR3 contains 15 residues. Per the germline V gene, CDR1 is KGHSH and CDR2 is LQKENI. In DNA, the CDR3 is TGTGCCAGCTCACCATTACGGGACAGGGGCTACGAGCAGTACTTC. Protein sequence: CASSPLRDRGYEQYF.

V gene TRBV12-1 combines with J gene TRBJ2-7. TRBV12-1 is deemed a pseudogene. The length of the CDR3 is 20 residues. CDR3 coding DNA: TGTGCCAGCAGCTTTGTACGCTACCAGGCCGGGGGACAAACCTTCTACGAGCAGTACTTC. Residues: CASSFVRYQAGGQTFYEQYF.

The CDR3 loop reads CASSQPGGGGRATDTQYF. The CDR3 nucleotides are TGTGCCAGCAGCCAACCCGGGGGAGGGGGGAGGGCCACAGATACGCAGTATTTT. This rearrangement joins TRBV5-6 to TRBJ2-3, with D maybe TRBD2 (7 bases). CDR3 length: 18 amino acids. The ends were cut back, 4 bases at V and 2 bases at J, with 23 bases in the middle. In germline, CDR1 is SGHDT, CDR2 YYEEEE.

This clone was counted a few times. The V gene is TRBV25-1, the J gene TRBJ1-2; TRBD1 is a possible D gene (5 bases). The germline gives CDR1 MGHDK, CDR2 SYGVNS. The CDR3 runs to 16 residues. The germline V and J ends were trimmed by 4 bases and 4 bases, with 19 bases remaining between them. The CDR3 DNA is TGTGCCAGCAGTGGACCCCCGGCGATGGGGCTCTATGGCTACACCTTC. It translates to CASSGPPAMGLYGYTF.

This chain connects TRBV28 to TRBJ2-7, with TRBD1 as a possible D gene (6 bases). V lost 5 bases and J lost 6, with 20 bases in between. Germline V gives CDR1 MDHEN, CDR2 SYDVKM. This CDR3 has 15 residues. This CDR3 reads CASSTRTAPTAEQYF. CDR3 coding DNA: TGTGCCAGCAGTACCCGGACAGCCCCCACCGCCGAGCAGTACTTC.

V usage is TRBV5-4 and J usage is TRBJ2-7; 10 positions agree with TRBD1. The germline CDR1 and CDR2 sequences are SGHNT and YYREEE (reference sequence). CDR3 length: 13 residues. V gave up 4 bases and J gave up 7 bases; unmatched junction bases: 5. CDR3 in amino acids: CASSRQGADEQYF. The CDR3 coding sequence is TGTGCCAGCAGCCGACAGGGGGCGGATGAGCAGTACTTC.

V is TRBV4-1 and J is TRBJ1-6, with TRBD1 as a possible D gene (5 bases). Trimming took 4 bases from V and 10 from J, leaving 17 bases between them. The CDR3 totals 15 residues. Germline V lookup: CDR1 MGHRA, CDR2 YSYEKL. CDR3 sequence: CASSPGTGLKSPLHF. The CDR3 DNA reads TGCGCCAGCAGCCCCGGGACCGGTCTGAAGTCACCCCTCCACTTT.

The chain links TRBV5-1 to TRBJ2-7, with TRBD1 identical over 9 bases. Germline V lookup: CDR1 SGHRS, CDR2 YFSETQ. With 1 base clipped from V and 3 bases from J, the junction kept 5 bases outside the gene matches. The CDR3 spans 15 residues. Here the CDR3 reads CASSLNGQGYYEQYF. The CDR3 nucleotides are TGCGCCAGCAGCTTGAATGGACAGGGGTACTACGAGCAGTACTTC. Based on the CDR3 plus reference TRBV5-1 and TRBJ2-7, the full variable domain is KAGVTQTPRYLIKTRGQQVTLSCSPISGHRSVSWYQQTPGQGLQFLFEYFSETQRNKGNFPGRFSGRQFSNSRSEMNVSTLELGDSALYLCASSLNGQGYYEQYFGPGTRLTVT.